This T cell receptor (beta chain) was retrieved from a study of regulatory T cells in long-lasting Graves disease. Study-level findings and limits: Accuracy could have been hurt by small sample size.

Worth noting for this clonotype: Its antigen is not identified.

For TCR beta, libraries came from iRepertoire HTBI primers and Arm-PCR of CDR3 regions. MiXCR, run by TCRdb on the multiplex PCR reads, gives a single entry per CDR3 protein. The sample has roughly 320,000 distinct CDR3 sequences; over 15% are singletons. Germline loops: CDR1 MDHEN, CDR2 SYDVKM. The ends were cut back, 10 bases at V and 8 bases at J, with 17 bases in the middle. The CDR3 covers 12 residues. As to time point: newly diagnosed GD, antithyroid drugs for less than 3 months. Extracted PBMC RNA gave rise to the TCR library. Clinicians diagnosed Graves' disease using American Thyroid Association guidelines. These sequences were also reported in another study, on T cells in Graves' hyperthyroidism and ophthalmopathy. From that report: Before onset, by a median of approximately 5.9 months, the model predicted ophthalmopathy.

This specimen was peripheral blood mononuclear cells (PBMCs), taken at new diagnosis, from a patient treated with antithyroid drugs. The source of this sequence is a man aged 40-49 years with Graves disease. V and J are TRBV28 and TRBJ2-5; tentative D call: TRBD1 (6 bases). As DNA, the CDR3 is TGTGCCATTACACCGGGACAACACACCCAGTACTTC. This encodes CAITPGQHTQYF.